This T cell receptor beta chain was recorded in a study of T cells after yellow fever vaccination (dated by TCRdb to the late 2010s). For context, the study as a whole: The SMART-Seq v4 Ultra Low Input RNA kit was used to prepare libraries from fractions with low cell numbers. Bulk PBMC replicates and cell subsets were isolated from blood drawn at multiple timepoints before and after both primary and secondary immunization. To follow T-cell clones before and after both primary and booster YFV17D yellow fever vaccination, bulk TCR alpha and beta repertoires underwent longitudinal sequencing. The cohort comprised two healthy male donors, one aged 18 to 30 and one aged 30 to 40 years. General findings and caveats noted by the study authors: Most clones expanded after primary vaccination (approximately 97% of CD4 and 88% of CD8) were re-detected after the booster, suggesting that broad memory maintenance occurred. Only two donors were included in the study, so the extent to which the findings can be generalized is limited. The secondary T-cell response was found to be weaker but faster than the primary response, with a peak reached on day 5 rather than on day 15. A small fraction of clonotypes showed up in both the CD4 and CD8 compartments, probably as a result of convergent recombination. Computational filtering was needed because FACS-sorted repertoires could contain abundant contaminating clonotypes from the bulk population.

There are many counts of this clonotype. Its specific antigen is unknown. No clone much larger than this one lies a single base away; base qualities are absent. TCR cDNA was synthesized by 5'RACE template switching, through which a universal primer site and unique molecular identifiers were introduced. cDNA synthesis was primed from both the TCR alpha and TCR beta constant segments. Two PCR steps were used to amplify libraries, with sample barcodes and sequencing adapters being added in the second step. Sequencing of libraries was done on Illumina HiSeq 2500 (2x100 bp) or NovaSeq (2x150 bp). On the authors' methods: MIGEC was used to demultiplex reads and collapse the reads into UMI consensus sequences, and MiXCR was used for V(D)J alignment. Using edgeR on replicate PBMC samples, clonotypes were called vaccine-responding if FDR was below 0.01 and the log2 fold change was above 5 up to day 15. Bulk clonotypes were assigned CD4 or CD8 identity according to which sequenced CD4 or CD8 repertoire held them at higher abundance. Using fastp at Q25 and MiXCR, TCRdb reprocessed the public reads and kept productive beta chains. Duplicate CDR3 protein sequences are folded into a single record with the most common DNA and genes. These V and J calls derive from TCRdb rather than the authors' analysis. For this sample the table gives about 400,000 distinct CDR3 sequences, of which approximately 10% were detected only once. The ten largest clonotypes hold roughly 18% of the sample.

Inclusive of the bounding cysteine and phenylalanine, the CDR3 is 13 residues long. Only the CDR3 region is kept as DNA, spanning 39 bases read in frame from base 1. V drops 3 bases and J drops 2 bases, leaving 5 bases in between. CDR1 SEHNR and CDR2 FQNEAQ are derived from the germline V gene (reference sequence). Per the publication, the treatment or condition label means: live attenuated yellow fever vaccine strain. At every blood-draw timepoint, two biological replicates of bulk PBMCs were collected. PBMCs were isolated from peripheral blood using a standard Ficoll-Paque protocol. RNA was extracted with TriZol from bulk PBMCs, CD4 and CD8 fractions, and dextramer-positive and dextramer-negative fractions.

This receptor chain uses TRBV7-9 and TRBJ2-1; the D gene is unclear. The origin of this receptor is a man aged 18-30 years who received the YFV17D yellow fever vaccine. The sequenced sample was PBMCs, obtained on the day of the first yellow fever vaccination. CDR3 reads: CASSFGTYNEQFF. The base sequence is TGTGCCAGCAGCTTTGGTACCTACAATGAGCAGTTCTTC.